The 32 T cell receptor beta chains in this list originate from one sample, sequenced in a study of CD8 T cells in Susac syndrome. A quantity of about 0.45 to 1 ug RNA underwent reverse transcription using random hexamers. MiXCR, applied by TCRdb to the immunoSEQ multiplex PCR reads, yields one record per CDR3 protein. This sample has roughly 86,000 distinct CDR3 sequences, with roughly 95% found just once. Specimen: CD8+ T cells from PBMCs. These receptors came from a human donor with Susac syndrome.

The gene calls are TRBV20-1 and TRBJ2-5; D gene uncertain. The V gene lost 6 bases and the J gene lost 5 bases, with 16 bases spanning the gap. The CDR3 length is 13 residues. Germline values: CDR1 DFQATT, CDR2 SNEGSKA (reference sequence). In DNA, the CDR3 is TGCAGTGCCCTAAAGCAGGATGGGGAGACCCAGTACTTC. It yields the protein CSALKQDGETQYF.

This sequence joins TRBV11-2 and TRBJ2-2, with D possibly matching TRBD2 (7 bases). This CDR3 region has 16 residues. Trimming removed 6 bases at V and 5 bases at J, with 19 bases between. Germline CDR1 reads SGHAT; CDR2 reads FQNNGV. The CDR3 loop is CASSMGSGGLTGELFF. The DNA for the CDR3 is TGTGCCAGCAGTATGGGATCCGGGGGGCTGACCGGGGAGCTGTTTTTT.

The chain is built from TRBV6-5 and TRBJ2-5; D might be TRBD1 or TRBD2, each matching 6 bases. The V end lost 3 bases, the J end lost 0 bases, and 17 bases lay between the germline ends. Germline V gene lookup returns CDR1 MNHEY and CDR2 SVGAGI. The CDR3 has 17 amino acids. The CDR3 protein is CASSYSTGQRDQETQYF. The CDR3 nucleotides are TGTGCCAGCAGTTATTCCACCGGACAGCGGGACCAAGAGACCCAGTACTTC.

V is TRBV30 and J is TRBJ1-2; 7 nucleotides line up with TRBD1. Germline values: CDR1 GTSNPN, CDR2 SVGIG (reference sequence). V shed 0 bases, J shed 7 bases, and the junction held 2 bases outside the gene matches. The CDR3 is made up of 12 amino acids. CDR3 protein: CAWSVRTGGYTF. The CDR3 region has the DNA TGTGCCTGGAGTGTACGGACAGGTGGCTACACCTTC.

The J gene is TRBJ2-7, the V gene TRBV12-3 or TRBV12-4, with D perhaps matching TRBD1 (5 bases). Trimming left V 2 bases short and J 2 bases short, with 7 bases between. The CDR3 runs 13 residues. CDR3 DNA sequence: TGTGCCAGCAGTTTACAACAGGCCTACGAGCAGTACTTC. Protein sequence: CASSLQQAYEQYF.

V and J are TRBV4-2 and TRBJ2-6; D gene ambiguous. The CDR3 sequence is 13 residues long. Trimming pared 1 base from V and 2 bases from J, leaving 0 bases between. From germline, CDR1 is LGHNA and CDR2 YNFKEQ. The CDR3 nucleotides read TGTGCCAGCAGCCAAGCTGGGGCCAACGTCCTGACTTTC. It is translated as CASSQAGANVLTF.

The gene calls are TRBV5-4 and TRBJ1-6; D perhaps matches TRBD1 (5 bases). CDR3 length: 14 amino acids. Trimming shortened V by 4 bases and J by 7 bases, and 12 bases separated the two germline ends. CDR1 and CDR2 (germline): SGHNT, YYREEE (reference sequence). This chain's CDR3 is CASSNQGPNSPLHF. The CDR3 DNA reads TGTGCCAGCAGCAATCAGGGTCCGAATTCACCCCTCCACTTT.

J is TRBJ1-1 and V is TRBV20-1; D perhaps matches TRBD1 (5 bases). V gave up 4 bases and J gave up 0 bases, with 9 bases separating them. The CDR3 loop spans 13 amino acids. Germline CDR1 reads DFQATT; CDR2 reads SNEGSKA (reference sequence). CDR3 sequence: CSATGGVNTEAFF. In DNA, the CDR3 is TGCAGTGCTACAGGAGGGGTGAACACTGAAGCTTTCTTT.

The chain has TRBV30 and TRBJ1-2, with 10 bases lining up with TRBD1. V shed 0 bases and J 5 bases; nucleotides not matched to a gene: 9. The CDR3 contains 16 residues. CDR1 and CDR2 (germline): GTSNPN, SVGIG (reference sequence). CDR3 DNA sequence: TGTGCCTGGAGTGTACTAGGGACAGGGGACACTTATGGCTACACCTTC. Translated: CAWSVLGTGDTYGYTF.

CDR3 region: CASSKSSGGTTDTQYF. The CDR3 region has the DNA TGTGCCAGCAGTAAAAGTAGCGGGGGTACCACAGATACGCAGTATTTT. The chain employs TRBV28 and TRBJ2-3; the match to TRBD2 covers 9 bases. CDR3 size: 16 residues. Germline V gene lookup returns CDR1 MDHEN and CDR2 SYDVKM. Unmatched junction bases numbered 8, after V lost 5 bases and J lost 2 bases.

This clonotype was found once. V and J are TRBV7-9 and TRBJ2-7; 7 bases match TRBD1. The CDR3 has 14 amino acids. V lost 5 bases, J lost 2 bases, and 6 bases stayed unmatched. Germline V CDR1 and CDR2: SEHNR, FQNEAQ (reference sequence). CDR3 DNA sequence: TGTGCCAGCAGCCCCGGGACAGCAGCCTACGAGCAGTACTTC. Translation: CASSPGTAAYEQYF.

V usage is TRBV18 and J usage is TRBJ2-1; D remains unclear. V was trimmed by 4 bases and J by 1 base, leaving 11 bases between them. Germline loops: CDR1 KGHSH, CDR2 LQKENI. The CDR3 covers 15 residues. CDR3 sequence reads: CASSLGPQSYNEQFF. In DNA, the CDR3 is TGTGCCAGCTCACTCGGACCGCAATCCTACAATGAGCAGTTCTTC.

The DNA of the CDR3 is TGCAGTGCCACCACAGGGGGCCCCTATGGCGAGCAGTACTTC. Translation gives CSATTGGPYGEQYF. The chain employs TRBV20-1 and TRBJ2-7; the match to TRBD1 covers 9 bases. The CDR3 covers 14 residues. Unmatched junction bases numbered 12, after V lost 6 bases and J lost 6 bases. Germline CDR1 and CDR2: DFQATT and SNEGSKA (reference sequence).

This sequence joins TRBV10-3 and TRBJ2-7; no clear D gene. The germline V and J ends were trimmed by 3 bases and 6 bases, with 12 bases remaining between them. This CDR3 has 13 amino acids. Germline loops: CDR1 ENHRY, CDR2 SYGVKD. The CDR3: CAISDFLAGEQYF. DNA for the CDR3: TGTGCCATCAGTGACTTTTTGGCTGGCGAGCAGTACTTC.

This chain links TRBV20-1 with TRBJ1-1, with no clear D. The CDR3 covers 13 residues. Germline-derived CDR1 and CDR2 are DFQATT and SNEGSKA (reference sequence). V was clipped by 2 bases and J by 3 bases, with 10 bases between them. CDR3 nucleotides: TGCAGTGCTAGAAGGGCAGGAGACACTGAAGCTTTCTTT. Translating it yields CSARRAGDTEAFF.

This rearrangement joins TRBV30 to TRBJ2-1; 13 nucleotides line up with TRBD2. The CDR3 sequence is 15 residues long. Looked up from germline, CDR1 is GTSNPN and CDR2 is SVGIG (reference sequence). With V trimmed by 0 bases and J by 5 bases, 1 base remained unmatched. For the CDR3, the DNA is TGTGCCTGGAGTGTACTAGCGGGGGGGAACAATGAGCAGTTCTTC. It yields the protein CAWSVLAGGNNEQFF. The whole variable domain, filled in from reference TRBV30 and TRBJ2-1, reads SQTIHQWPATLVQPVGSPLSLECTVEGTSNPNLYWYRQAAGRGLQLLFYSVGIGQISSEVPQNLSASRPQDRQFILSSKKLLLSDSGFYLCAWSVLAGGNNEQFFGPGTRLTVL.

This CDR3 reads CAWSSAGTSGGADTQYF. As DNA, the CDR3 is TGTGCCTGGAGTTCAGCCGGGACTAGCGGGGGGGCCGATACGCAGTATTTT. The chain carries TRBV30 and TRBJ2-3; TRBD2 matches at 16 bases. There are 17 residues in the CDR3. V shed 2 bases, J shed 6 bases, and the junction held 8 bases outside the gene matches. Germline values: CDR1 GTSNPN, CDR2 SVGIG (reference sequence).

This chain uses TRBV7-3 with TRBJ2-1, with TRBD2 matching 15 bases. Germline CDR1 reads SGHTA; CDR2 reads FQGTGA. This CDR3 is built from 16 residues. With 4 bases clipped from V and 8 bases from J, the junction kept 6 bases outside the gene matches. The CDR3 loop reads CASSSRTSGGADEQFF. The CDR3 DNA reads TGTGCCAGCAGCTCCCGGACTAGCGGGGGGGCCGATGAGCAGTTCTTC.

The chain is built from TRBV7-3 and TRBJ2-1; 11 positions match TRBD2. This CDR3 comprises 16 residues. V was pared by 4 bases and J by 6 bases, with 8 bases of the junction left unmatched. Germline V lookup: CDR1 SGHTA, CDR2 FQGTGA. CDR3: CASSSNSGGAGNEQFF. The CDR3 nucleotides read TGTGCCAGCAGCTCAAATAGCGGGGGGGCGGGCAATGAGCAGTTCTTC.

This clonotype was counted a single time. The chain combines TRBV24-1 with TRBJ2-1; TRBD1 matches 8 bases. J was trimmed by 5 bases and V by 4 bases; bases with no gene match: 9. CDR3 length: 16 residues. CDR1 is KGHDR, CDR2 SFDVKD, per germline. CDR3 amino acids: CATSDLGQGSDNEQFF. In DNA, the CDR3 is TGTGCCACCAGTGACCTAGGACAGGGAAGCGACAATGAGCAGTTCTTC.

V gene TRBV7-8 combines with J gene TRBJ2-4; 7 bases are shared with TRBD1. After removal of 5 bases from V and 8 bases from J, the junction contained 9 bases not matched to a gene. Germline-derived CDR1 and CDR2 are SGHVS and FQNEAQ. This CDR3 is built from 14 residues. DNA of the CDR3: TGTGCCAGCAGCGAAGACAGGGTAGTAGACATTCAGTACTTC. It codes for CASSEDRVVDIQYF.

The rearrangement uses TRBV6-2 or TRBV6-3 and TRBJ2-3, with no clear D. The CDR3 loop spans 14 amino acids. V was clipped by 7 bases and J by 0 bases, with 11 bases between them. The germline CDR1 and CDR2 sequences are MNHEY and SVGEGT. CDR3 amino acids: CASTHESSTDTQYF. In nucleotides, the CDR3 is TGTGCCAGCACCCACGAGTCGAGCACAGATACGCAGTATTTT.

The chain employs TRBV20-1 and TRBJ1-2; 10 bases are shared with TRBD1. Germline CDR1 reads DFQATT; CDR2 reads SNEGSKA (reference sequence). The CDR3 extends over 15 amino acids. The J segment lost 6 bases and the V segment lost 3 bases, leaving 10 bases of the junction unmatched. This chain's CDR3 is CSASEIRDRGNGYTF. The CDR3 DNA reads TGCAGTGCTAGTGAGATCCGGGACAGGGGAAATGGCTACACCTTC.

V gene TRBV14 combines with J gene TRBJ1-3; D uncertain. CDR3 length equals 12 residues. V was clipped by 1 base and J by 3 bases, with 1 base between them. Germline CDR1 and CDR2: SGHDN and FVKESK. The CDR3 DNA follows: TGTGCCAGCAGCCAAGTTGGAAACACCATATATTTT. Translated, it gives CASSQVGNTIYF.

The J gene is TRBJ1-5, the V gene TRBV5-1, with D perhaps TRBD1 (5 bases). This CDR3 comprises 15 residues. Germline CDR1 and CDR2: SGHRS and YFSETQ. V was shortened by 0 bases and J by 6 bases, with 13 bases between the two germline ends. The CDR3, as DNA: TGCGCCAGCAGCTTGGACGCTCGTGGGGGTCAGCCCCAGCATTTT. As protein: CASSLDARGGQPQHF.

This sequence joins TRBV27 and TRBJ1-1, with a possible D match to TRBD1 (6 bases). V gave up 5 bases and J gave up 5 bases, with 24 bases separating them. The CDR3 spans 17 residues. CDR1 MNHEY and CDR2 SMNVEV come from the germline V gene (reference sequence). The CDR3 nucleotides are TGTGCCAGCAGTCCGACCCCTCCGGACAGATGGGGAACTGAAGCTTTCTTT. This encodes CASSPTPPDRWGTEAFF.

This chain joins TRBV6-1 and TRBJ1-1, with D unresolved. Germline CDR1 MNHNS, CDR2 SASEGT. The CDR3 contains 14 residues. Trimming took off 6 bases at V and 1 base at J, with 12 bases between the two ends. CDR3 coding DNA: TGTGCCAGCAGGCGGGGAGTGGCGAACACTGAAGCTTTCTTT. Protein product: CASRRGVANTEAFF.

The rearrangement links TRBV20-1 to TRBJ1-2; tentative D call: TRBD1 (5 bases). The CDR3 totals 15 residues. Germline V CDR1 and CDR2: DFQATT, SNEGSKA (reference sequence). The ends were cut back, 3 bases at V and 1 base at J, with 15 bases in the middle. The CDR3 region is CSARGVEEVNYGYTF. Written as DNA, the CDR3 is TGCAGTGCTAGGGGGGTAGAGGAGGTTAACTATGGCTACACCTTC.

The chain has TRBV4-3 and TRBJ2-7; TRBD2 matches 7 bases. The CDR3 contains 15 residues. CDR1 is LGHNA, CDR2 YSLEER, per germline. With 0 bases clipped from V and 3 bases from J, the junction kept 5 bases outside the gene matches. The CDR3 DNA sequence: TGCGCCAGCAGCCAAGATAGGGACTACTTCTACGAGCAGTACTTC. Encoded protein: CASSQDRDYFYEQYF.

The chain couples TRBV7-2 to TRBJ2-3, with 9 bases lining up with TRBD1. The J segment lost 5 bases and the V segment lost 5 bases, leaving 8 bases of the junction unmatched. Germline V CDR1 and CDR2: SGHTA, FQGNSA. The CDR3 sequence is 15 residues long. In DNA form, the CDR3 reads TGTGCCAGCAGCCCCTATACGACAGGGGGAGATACGCAGTATTTT. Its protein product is CASSPYTTGGDTQYF.

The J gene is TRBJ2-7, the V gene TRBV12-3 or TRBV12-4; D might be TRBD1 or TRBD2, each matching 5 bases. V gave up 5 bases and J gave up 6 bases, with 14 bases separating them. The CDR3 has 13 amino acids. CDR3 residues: CASSPGDGSEQYF. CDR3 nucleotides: TGTGCCAGCAGTCCCGGGGACGGCTCCGAGCAGTACTTC.

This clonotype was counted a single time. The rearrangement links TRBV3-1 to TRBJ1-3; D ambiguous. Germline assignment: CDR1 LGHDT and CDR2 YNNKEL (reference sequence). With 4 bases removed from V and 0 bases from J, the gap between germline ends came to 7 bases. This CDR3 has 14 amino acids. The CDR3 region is CASSPVDSGNTIYF. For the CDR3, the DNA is TGTGCCAGCAGCCCGGTAGACTCTGGAAACACCATATATTTT. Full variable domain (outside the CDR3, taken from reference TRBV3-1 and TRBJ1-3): DTAVSQTPKYLVTQMGNDKSIKCEQNLGHDTMYWYKQDSKKFLKIMFSYNNKELIINETVPNRFSPKSPDKAHLNLHINSLELGDSAVYFCASSPVDSGNTIYFGEGSWLTVV.